The 10 T cell receptor beta chains listed next were all sequenced from one sample in a study of shared clonotypes between healthy human individuals. Libraries were prepared by immunoSEQ multiplex PCR; TCRdb keeps only in-frame clonotypes and omits some of them. This sample has about 2.4 million clones, with around nine tenths found just once. The sequencing sample was made of naive CD4+ T cells sorted from blood. The subset: CD45RA+ positively selected. These receptors all come from a man younger than 35 in good health.

The rearrangement joins TRBV6-4 to TRBJ2-7; 9 bases are a match to TRBD2. V lost 3 bases and J lost 3; bases outside the gene matches: 6. Germline V gene lookup returns CDR1 MRHNA and CDR2 SNTAGT. This CDR3 region has 15 residues. The CDR3 DNA sequence: TGTGCCAGCAGTGATTTTAGCGGGAGAAACTACGAGCAGTACTTC. The encoded protein is CASSDFSGRNYEQYF.

Only one count was recorded for this clone. The same CDR3 arises from other DNA sequences in this sample as well. This chain connects TRBV19 to TRBJ2-7, with TRBD1 identical over 10 bases. The J segment lost 3 bases and the V segment lost 5 bases, leaving 4 bases of the junction unmatched. The CDR3 is 14 residues long. Germline-derived CDR1 and CDR2 are LNHDA and SQIVND (reference sequence). The CDR3 loop is CASSRRDRGYEQYF. For the CDR3, the DNA is TGTGCCAGTAGTCGCCGGGACAGGGGCTACGAGCAGTACTTC.

The rearrangement joins TRBV7-9 to TRBJ2-1, with no clear D. Trimming stripped 0 bases from V and 7 bases from J, with 10 bases between. The CDR3 is made up of 14 amino acids. Per germline, CDR1 SEHNR and CDR2 FQNEAQ (reference sequence). The chain's CDR3 is CASSLALLVNEQFF. CDR3 nucleotides: TGTGCCAGCAGCTTAGCATTGCTAGTGAATGAGCAGTTCTTC. Full variable domain (remainder filled in from reference TRBV7-9 and TRBJ2-1): DTGVSQNPRHKITKRGQNVTFRCDPISEHNRLYWYRQTLGQGPEFLTYFQNEAQLEKSRLLSDRFSAERPKGSFSTLEIQRTEQGDSAMYLCASSLALLVNEQFFGPGTRLTVL.

This chain joins TRBV7-2 and TRBJ2-3; 7 nucleotides match TRBD2. V was pared by 7 bases and J by 3 bases, with 10 bases of the junction left unmatched. Germline V gives CDR1 SGHTA, CDR2 FQGNSA. The CDR3 runs 15 residues. CDR3 residues: CASTLGGPVTDTQYF. The CDR3 DNA reads TGTGCCAGCACCTTGGGAGGGCCAGTGACAGATACGCAGTATTTT.

The chain couples TRBV5-6 to TRBJ2-3; tentatively, D is TRBD2 (6 bases). V was clipped by 4 bases and J by 2 bases, with 11 bases between them. This CDR3 region has 14 residues. Per the germline V gene, CDR1 is SGHDT and CDR2 is YYEEEE. As DNA, the CDR3 is TGTGCCAGCAGCCCGGGACTCCACACAGATACGCAGTATTTT. It specifies CASSPGLHTDTQYF.

The chain recombines TRBV27 with TRBJ2-5; 9 bases fit TRBD2. Germline lookup yields CDR1 MNHEY and CDR2 SMNVEV (reference sequence). The CDR3 runs to 16 residues. Trimming removed 1 base from V and 4 bases from J; junction bases left unmatched: 7. CDR3: CASSLWAGGPVETQYF. The CDR3 region has the DNA TGTGCCAGCAGTTTATGGGCGGGGGGGCCTGTAGAGACCCAGTACTTC.

This rearrangement joins TRBV30 to TRBJ2-7; 12 nucleotides agree with TRBD2. The V and J ends lost 0 bases and 2 bases, in that order; junction bases with no gene match: 8. The V gene's germline CDR1 is GTSNPN and CDR2 SVGIG (reference sequence). The CDR3 spans 17 residues. CDR3 sequence reads: CAWSVQRTSGTAYEQYF. CDR3 nucleotides: TGTGCCTGGAGTGTACAGAGGACTAGCGGGACCGCCTACGAGCAGTACTTC.

The rearrangement uses TRBV7-8 and TRBJ1-1, with D maybe TRBD1 (5 bases). The CDR3 spans 14 residues. Per germline, CDR1 SGHVS and CDR2 FQNEAQ. With 8 bases removed from V and 5 bases from J, the gap between germline ends came to 18 bases. CDR3 bases: TGTGCCAGCGGGGGGGGACGGACGAGGACTGAAGCTTTCTTT. Encoded protein: CASGGGRTRTEAFF.

The chain combines TRBV4-1 with TRBJ2-2; 8 nucleotides line up with TRBD2. Germline V CDR1 and CDR2: MGHRA, YSYEKL. V lost 0 bases to trimming and J lost 8 bases; unmatched junction nucleotides: 8. The CDR3 is 16 amino acids. CDR3 sequence (DNA): TGCGCCAGCAGCCAAGATAGCGGGGCAACCAAGGGGGAGCTGTTTTTT. It encodes CASSQDSGATKGELFF.

This chain uses TRBV2 with TRBJ2-3; 9 bases are shared with TRBD2. Germline loops: CDR1 SNHLY, CDR2 FYNNEI. V lost 6 bases and J lost 0; bases outside the gene matches: 4. This CDR3 spans 15 amino acids. CDR3 sequence reads: CASRREGPSTDTQYF. Written as DNA, the CDR3 is TGTGCCAGCAGGCGGGAGGGCCCTAGCACAGATACGCAGTATTTT. Variable domain in full (rest from reference TRBV2 and TRBJ2-3): EPEVTQTPSHQVTQMGQEVILRCVPISNHLYFYWYRQILGQKVEFLVSFYNNEISEKSEIFDDQFSVERPDGSNFTLKIRSTKLEDSAMYFCASRREGPSTDTQYFGPGTRLTVL.